This entry features one T cell receptor beta chain sequence. What it binds is not known. This specimen belongs to a study of regulatory dendritic cells for organ transplantation. At the level of the study: Regulatory dendritic cells came from monocytes given vitamin D3 and IL-10.

Overall study findings and caveats: Memory CD8+ T cells were the most oligoclonal; naive cells were highly diverse. Memory CD8+ clonal expansion seemed more limited with regulatory than mature dendritic cells.

CDR1 is SEHNR and CDR2 is FQNEAQ in the germline V gene (reference sequence). The CDR3 contains 15 residues. V shed 0 bases and J 6 bases; nucleotides not matched to a gene: 2. Sorted subsets were CFSE-labeled and cultured approximately 5 days with allogeneic dendritic cells. Measured with immunoSEQ multiplex PCR; TCRdb has only the in-frame clones, and not every one. The sample shows approximately 12,000 clones, about four fifths of them seen only once. Sequenced sample: naive CD8+ T cells from blood cultured with regulatory dendritic cells. Described subset: CD45RA+ naive T cells. This sequence was found in a human donor in good health. This chain joins TRBV7-9 and TRBJ1-5; 10 bases align to TRBD1. The CDR3 DNA follows: TGTGCCAGCAGCTTAGCCGGGACAGGGGTTCAGCCCCAGCATTTT. It yields the protein CASSLAGTGVQPQHF.